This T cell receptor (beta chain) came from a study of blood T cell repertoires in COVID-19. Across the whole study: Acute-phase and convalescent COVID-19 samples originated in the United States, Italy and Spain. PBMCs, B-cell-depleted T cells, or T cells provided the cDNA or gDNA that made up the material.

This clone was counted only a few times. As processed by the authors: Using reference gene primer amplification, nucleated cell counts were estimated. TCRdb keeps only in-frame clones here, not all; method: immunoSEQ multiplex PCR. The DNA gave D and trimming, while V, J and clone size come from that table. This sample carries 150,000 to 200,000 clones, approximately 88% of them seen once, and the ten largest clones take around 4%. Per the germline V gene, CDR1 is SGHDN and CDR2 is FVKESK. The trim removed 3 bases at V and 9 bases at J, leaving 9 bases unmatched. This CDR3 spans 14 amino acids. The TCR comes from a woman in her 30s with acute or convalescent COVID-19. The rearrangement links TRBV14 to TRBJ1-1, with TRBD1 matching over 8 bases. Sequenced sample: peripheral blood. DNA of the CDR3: TGTGCCAGCAGCCAGAGCCTTCGGACAGGGCAAGCTTTCTTT. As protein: CASSQSLRTGQAFF.